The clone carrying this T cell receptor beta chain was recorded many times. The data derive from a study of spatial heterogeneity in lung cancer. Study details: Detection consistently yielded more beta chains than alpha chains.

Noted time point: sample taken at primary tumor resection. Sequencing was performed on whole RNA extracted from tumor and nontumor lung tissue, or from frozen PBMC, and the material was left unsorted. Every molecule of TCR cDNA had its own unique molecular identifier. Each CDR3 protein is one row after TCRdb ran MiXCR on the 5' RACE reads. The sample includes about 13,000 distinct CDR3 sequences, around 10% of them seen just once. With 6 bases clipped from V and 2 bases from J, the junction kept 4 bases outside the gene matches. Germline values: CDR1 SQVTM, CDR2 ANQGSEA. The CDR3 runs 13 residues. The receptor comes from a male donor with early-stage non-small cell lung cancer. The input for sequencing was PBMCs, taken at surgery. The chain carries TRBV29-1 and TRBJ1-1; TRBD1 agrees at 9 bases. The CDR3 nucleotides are TGCAGCGTCCTGGACAGGGGCAACACTGAAGCTTTCTTT. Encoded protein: CSVLDRGNTEAFF.